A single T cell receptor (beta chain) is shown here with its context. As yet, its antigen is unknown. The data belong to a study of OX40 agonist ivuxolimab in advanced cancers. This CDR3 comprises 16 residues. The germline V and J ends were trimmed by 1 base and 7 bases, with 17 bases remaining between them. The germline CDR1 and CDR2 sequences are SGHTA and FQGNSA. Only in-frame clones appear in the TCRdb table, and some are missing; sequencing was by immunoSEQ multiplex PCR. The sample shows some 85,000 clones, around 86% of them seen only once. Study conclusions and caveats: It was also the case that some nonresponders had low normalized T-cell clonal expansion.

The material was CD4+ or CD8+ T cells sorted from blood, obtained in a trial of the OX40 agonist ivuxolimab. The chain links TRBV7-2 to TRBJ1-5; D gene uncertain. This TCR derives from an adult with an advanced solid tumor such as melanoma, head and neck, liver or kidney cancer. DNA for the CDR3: TGTGCCAGCAGCTTAGTGAGCGGGATATGGGGACAGCCCCAGCATTTT. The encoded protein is CASSLVSGIWGQPQHF.